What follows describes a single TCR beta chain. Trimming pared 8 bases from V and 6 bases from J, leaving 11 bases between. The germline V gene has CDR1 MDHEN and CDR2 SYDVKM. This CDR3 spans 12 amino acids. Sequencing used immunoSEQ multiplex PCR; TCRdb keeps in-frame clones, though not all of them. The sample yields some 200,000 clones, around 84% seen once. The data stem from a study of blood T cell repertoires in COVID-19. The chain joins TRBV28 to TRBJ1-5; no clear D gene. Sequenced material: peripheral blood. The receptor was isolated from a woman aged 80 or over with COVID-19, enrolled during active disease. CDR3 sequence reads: CASFSGVQPQHF. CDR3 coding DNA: TGTGCCAGCTTTTCCGGGGTTCAGCCCCAGCATTTT.